Here is one T cell receptor beta chain with its context. TCRdb keeps only in-frame clones here, not all; method: immunoSEQ multiplex PCR. The sample has about 160,000 clones, roughly 85% seen once. This specimen comes from a study of blood T cell repertoires in COVID-19. CDR1 and CDR2 from the germline V gene are SGHTA and FQGNSA. Trimming pared 5 bases from V and 5 bases from J, leaving 15 bases between. The CDR3 is 14 residues long. The receptor was isolated from a woman over 75 with active or convalescent COVID-19. The rearrangement joins TRBV7-2 to TRBJ2-5; no clear D. Specimen: peripheral blood. Here the CDR3 DNA reads TGTGCCAGCAGCCAGACCCCTCGGCGGGAGACCCAGTACTTC. It translates to CASSQTPRRETQYF.